This TCR beta chain emerged from a study of cytomegalovirus exposure and HLA in healthy donors. Study-wide context: Both the 100 to 150 validation repertoires and the approximately 640 first-cohort repertoires used the same platform, as reported by a later analysis.

CDR1 and CDR2 from the germline V gene are MNHNS and SASEGT. Between the trimmed V and J ends, which lost 7 bases and 2 bases, there was a span of 14 bases. CDR3 size: 14 residues. Overall study findings and caveats: Diagnosis of cytomegalovirus status made by the classifier reportedly showed high specificity and sensitivity. Associated with cytomegalovirus, according to the listing, were some 150 TCR beta chains. The TCR clusters that emerged in the first cohort tended, a later analysis found, to co-occur in the 120 or so validation repertoires.

Of note for this clone: The antigen is unknown.

Sequencing was performed with immunoSEQ multiplex PCR; in TCRdb, only in-frame clones are kept and a portion is missing. The data show more than 300,000 clones, with roughly 85% seen just once and under 0.9% held by the top ten. The chain carries TRBV6-1 and TRBJ1-2; D remains unclear. The clonotype originates from a woman between 18 and 29 years old in good health and CMV-seronegative. The sample taken for sequencing was PBMCs. The CDR3 sequence is CASISSDSNYGYTF. Here the CDR3 DNA reads TGTGCCAGCATTTCATCAGACTCCAACTATGGCTACACCTTC.